Listed below are T cell receptor beta chains from one sample, sequenced in a study of T cells in Graves' hyperthyroidism and ophthalmopathy. TCRdb used MiXCR to reprocess the multiplex PCR reads, holding one entry per CDR3 protein. The sample contains hundreds of thousands of distinct CDR3 sequences, roughly 15% of which appear only once. The sample taken for sequencing was blood. Receptor source: a young man with Graves' ophthalmopathy. CDR3s include the opening cysteine and the closing phenylalanine or tryptophan. A D gene is named only where the DNA matches it firmly. Where a row states a size, it is once, few, many or the class of an expanded clone; other rows omit it.

v_gene	abundance	j_gene	d_gene	len	CDR3nt	CDR3aa
TRBV29-1	many	TRBJ1-5	-	12	TGCAGCGTTGGACAAGCGAATCAGCCCCAGCATTTT	CSVGQANQPQHF
TRBV30	many	TRBJ2-3	-	12	TGTGCCTGGAGTATAAGCGCGGATACGCAGTATTTT	CAWSISADTQYF
TRBV24-1	few	TRBJ1-2	-	12	TGTGCCACCAGTGATTCCCACCGGGGCTACACCTTC	CATSDSHRGYTF
TRBV3-1	many	TRBJ1-1	-	15	TGTGCCAGCAGCCAGCTAAGGACGGGGACCGGTGAAGCTTTCTTT	CASSQLRTGTGEAFF
TRBV3-1	many	TRBJ2-7	-	15	TGTGCCAGCAGTCGCGGTTTGGGCCTGGGCCTCGAGCAGTACTTC	CASSRGLGLGLEQYF
TRBV7-3	-	TRBJ2-1	TRBD2	16	TGTGCCAGCAGCTGGGGTTGGCGGGAGTTCGGGAATGAGCAGTTCTTC	CASSWGWREFGNEQFF
TRBV6-1	many	TRBJ1-3	TRBD1	16	TGTGCCAGCAGCAAGGGCCGAGGGGGCGCGGGAAACACCATATATTTT	CASSKGRGGAGNTIYF
TRBV3-1	many	TRBJ2-3	TRBD2	15	TGTGCCAGCAGCCAAGAAACTAGCGGGGCAGATACGCAGTATTTT	CASSQETSGADTQYF
TRBV18	few	TRBJ1-6	-	12	TGTGCCAGCTCACCATATAATTCACCCCTCCACTTT	CASSPYNSPLHF
TRBV9	many	TRBJ2-7	TRBD2	14	TGTGCCAGCAGCCCCATGGGACTAGCCTACGAGCAGTACTTC	CASSPMGLAYEQYF
TRBV11-2	many	TRBJ2-5	-	12	TGTGCCAGCAGCTCGGACGGATCTACCCAGTACTTC	CASSSDGSTQYF
TRBV3-1	many	TRBJ2-1	TRBD2	19	TGTGCCAGCAGCCCACTACTGGCTACGGGGGGGCGGAGTTACAATGAGCAGTTCTTC	CASSPLLATGGRSYNEQFF
TRBV27	-	TRBJ2-2	-	13	TGTGCCAGCAGTTTCGACAGAACCGGGGAGCTGTTTTTT	CASSFDRTGELFF
TRBV29-1	-	TRBJ1-2	TRBD1	15	TGCAGCGTGCACCAACCGGGACAGGGGGACTATGGCTACACCTTC	CSVHQPGQGDYGYTF
TRBV6-5	few	TRBJ2-1	-	14	TGTGCCAGCAGTTACTCGCCAGTGTACAATGAGCAGTTCTTC	CASSYSPVYNEQFF
TRBV7-9	many	TRBJ2-3	-	17	TGTGCCAGCACCATCCCCGTAGGGGATCCAATCACAGATACGCAGTATTTT	CASTIPVGDPITDTQYF
TRBV12-3/TRBV12-4	many	TRBJ1-1	-	13	TGTGCCAGCAGTTTTGGTATGGACACTGAAGCTTTCTTT	CASSFGMDTEAFF
TRBV11-2	many	TRBJ1-2	-	14	TGTGCCAGCAGCTTAGATCTGGGTACGGATGGCTACACCTTC	CASSLDLGTDGYTF
TRBV5-1	-	TRBJ2-7	TRBD1	14	TGCGCCAGCAGCACCGGGGACAGGGGGGGCGAGCAGTACTTC	CASSTGDRGGEQYF
TRBV6-5	many	TRBJ2-7	TRBD2	16	TGTGCCAGCAGTTACTCGACTAGCGGTGGCTCCTACGAGCAGTACTTC	CASSYSTSGGSYEQYF
TRBV7-3	few	TRBJ2-7	-	15	TGTGCCAGCAGCTTGGCTCTAGCTGATACCTACGAGCAGTACTTC	CASSLALADTYEQYF
TRBV20-1	few	TRBJ2-1	TRBD2	13	TGCAGTGCTTACTCCGGGAGGCTGGATGAGCAGTTCTTC	CSAYSGRLDEQFF
TRBV19	few	TRBJ2-3	-	17	TGTGCCAGTAGTATAGCTTCGTGGTACGGAAATACAGATACGCAGTATTTT	CASSIASWYGNTDTQYF
TRBV6-2/TRBV6-3	many	TRBJ2-1	-	14	TGTGCCAGCAGGCAGACCACTAGCTACAATGAGCAGTTCTTC	CASRQTTSYNEQFF